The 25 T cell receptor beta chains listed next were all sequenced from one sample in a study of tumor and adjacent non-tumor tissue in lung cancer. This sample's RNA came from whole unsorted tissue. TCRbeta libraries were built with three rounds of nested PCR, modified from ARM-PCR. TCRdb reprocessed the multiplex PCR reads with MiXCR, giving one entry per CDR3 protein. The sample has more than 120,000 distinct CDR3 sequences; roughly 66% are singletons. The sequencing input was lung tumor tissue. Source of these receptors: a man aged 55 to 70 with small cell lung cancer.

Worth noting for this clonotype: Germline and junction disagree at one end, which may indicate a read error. The CDR3 reads CASSLLARGFNEQFF. Written as DNA, the CDR3 is TGTGCCAGCAGCTTACTAGCGAGAGGGTTCAATGAACAGTTTTTC. The V and J genes are TRBV11-2 and TRBJ2-1, with TRBD2 as a possible D gene (6 bases). The germline V gene has CDR1 SGHAT and CDR2 FQNNGV. The CDR3 loop spans 15 amino acids.

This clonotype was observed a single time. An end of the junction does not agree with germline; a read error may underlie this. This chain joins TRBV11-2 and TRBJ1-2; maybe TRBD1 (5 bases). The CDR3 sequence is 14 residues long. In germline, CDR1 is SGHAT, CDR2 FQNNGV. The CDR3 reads CAGSSQGGHYGYIF. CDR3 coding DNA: TGTGCCGGCAGCTCTCAGGGTGGGCACTATGGCTACATCTTC.

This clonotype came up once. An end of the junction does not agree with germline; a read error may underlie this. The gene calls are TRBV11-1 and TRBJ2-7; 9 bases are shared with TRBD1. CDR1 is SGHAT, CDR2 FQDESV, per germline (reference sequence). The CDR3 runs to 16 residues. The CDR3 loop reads CASSLAPRQGDYKQYF. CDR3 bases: TGTGCCAGCAGCTTAGCCCCGAGACAGGGGGACTACAAGCAGTACTTC. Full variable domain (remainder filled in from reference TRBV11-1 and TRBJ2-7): EAEVAQSPRYKITEKSQAVAFWCDPISGHATLYWYRQILGQGPELLVQFQDESVVDDSQLPKDRFSAERLKGVDSTLKIQPAELGDSAMYLCASSLAPRQGDYKQYFGPGTRLTVT.

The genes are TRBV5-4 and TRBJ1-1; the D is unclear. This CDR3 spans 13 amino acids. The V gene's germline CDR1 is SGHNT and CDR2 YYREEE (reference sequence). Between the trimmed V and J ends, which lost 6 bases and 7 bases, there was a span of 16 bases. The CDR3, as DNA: TGTGCCAGCAACTTAAAGTTTCAGGATGAAGCTTTCTTT. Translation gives CASNLKFQDEAFF.

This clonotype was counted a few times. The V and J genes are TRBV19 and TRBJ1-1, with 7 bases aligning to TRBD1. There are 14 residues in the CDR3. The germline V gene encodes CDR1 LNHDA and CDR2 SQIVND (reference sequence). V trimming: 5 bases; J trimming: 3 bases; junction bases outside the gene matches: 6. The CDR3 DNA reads TGTGCCAGTAGTCCGAGGGGGCTGGACACTGAAGCTTTCTTT. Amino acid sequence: CASSPRGLDTEAFF.

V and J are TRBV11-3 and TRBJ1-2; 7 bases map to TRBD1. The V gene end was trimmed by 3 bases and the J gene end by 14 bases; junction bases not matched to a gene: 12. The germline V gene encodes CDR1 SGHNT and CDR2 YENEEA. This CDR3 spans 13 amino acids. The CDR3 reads CASSFTGEAGCTF. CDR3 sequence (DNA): TGTGCCAGCAGCTTTACAGGGGAGGCTGGCTGTACCTTC.

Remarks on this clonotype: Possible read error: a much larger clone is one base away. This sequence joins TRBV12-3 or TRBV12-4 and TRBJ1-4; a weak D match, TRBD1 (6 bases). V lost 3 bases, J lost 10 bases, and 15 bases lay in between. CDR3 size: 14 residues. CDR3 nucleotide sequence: TGTGCCAGCAGTTTTGGAAATACAGGGACAAAACTGTTTTTT. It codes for CASSFGNTGTKLFF.

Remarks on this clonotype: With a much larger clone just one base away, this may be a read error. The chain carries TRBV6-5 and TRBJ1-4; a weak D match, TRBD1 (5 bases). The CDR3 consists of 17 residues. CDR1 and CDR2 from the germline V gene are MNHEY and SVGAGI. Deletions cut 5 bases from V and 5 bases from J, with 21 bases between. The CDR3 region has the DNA TGTGCCAGCAGTCAGGGCAGCGCGGGGCTGGGCAATGAAAAACTGTTTTTT. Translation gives CASSQGSAGLGNEKLFF.

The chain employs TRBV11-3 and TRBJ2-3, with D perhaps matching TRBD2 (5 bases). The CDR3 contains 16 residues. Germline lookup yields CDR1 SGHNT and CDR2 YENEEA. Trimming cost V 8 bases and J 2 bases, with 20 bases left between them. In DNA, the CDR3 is TGTGCCAGCGGCTCCGACCGCGGGCTTCCCACAGATACGCAGTATTTT. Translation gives CASGSDRGLPTDTQYF.

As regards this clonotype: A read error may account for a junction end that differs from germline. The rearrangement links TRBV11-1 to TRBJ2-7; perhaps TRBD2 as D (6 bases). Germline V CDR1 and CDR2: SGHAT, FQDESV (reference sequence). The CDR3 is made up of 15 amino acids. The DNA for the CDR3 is TGTGCCAGCAACTTAGCGGCCGTCTGGGAGAGAAAGCAGTACTTC. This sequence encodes CASNLAAVWERKQYF.

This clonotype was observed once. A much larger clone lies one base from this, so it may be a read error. The CDR3 loop reads CASSYSLKHRSSDIQYF. DNA of the CDR3: TGTGCCAGCAGTTACAGCTTGAAGCACCGTTCCTCGGACATTCAGTACTTC. This chain joins TRBV6-2 or TRBV6-3 and TRBJ2-4; D is unclear. The germline gives CDR1 MNHEY, CDR2 SVGEGT. CDR3 length: 17 residues. V was pared by 2 bases and J by 8 bases, with 22 bases between.

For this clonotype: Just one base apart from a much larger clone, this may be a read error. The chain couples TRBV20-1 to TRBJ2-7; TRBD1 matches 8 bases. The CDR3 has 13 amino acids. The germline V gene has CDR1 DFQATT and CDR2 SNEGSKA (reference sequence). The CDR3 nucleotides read TGCAGTACTAGCAGGGGGCTTAGGTACGAGCAGTACTTC. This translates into CSTSRGLRYEQYF.

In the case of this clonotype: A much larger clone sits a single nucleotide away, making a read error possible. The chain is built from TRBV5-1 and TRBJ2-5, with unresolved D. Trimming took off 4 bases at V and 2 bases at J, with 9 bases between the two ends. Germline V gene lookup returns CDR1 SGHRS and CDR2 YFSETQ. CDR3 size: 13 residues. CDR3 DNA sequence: TGCGCCAGCAGCCACGTACAGCAAGAGACCCAGTACTTC. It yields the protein CASSHVQQETQYF.

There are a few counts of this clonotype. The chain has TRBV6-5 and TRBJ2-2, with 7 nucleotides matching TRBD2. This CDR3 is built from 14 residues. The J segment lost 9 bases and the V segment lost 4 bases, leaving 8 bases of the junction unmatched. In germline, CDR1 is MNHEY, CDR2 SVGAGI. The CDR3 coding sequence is TGTGCCAGCAGTTTCACGGGGGGTCACCGGGAGCTGTTTTTT. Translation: CASSFTGGHRELFF.

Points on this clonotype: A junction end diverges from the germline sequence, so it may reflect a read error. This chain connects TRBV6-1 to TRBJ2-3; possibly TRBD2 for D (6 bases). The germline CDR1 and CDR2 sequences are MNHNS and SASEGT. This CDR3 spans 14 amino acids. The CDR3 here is CASSRREHTDTQYF. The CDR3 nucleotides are TGTGCCAGCAGTCGTCGGGAGCACACAGATACTCAGTATTTT.

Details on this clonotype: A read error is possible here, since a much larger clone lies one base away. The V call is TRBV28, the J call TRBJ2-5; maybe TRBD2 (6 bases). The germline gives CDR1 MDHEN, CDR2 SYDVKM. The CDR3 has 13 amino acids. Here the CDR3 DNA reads TGTCTATCTAGCGCCCCTAGTCAAGAGACCCAGTACTTC. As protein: CLSSAPSQETQYF. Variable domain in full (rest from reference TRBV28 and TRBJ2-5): DVKVTQSSRYLVKRTGEKVFLECVQDMDHENMFWYRQDPGLGLRLIYFSYDVKMKEKGDIPEGYSVSREKKERFSLILESASTNQTSMYLCLSSAPSQETQYFGPGTRLLVL.

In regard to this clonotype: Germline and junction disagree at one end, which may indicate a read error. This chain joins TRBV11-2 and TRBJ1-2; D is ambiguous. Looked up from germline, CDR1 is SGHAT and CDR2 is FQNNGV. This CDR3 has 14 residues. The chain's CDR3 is CASCLKAEYYGYTF. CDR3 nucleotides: TGTGCCAGCTGCTTAAAGGCAGAGTACTATGGCTACACCTTC.

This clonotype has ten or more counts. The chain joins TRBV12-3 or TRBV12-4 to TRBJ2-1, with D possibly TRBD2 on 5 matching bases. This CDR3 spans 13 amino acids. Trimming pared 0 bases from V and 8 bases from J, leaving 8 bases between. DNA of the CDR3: TGTGCCAGCAGTTTAGCGAGAGGGTATGAGCAGTTCTTC. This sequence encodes CASSLARGYEQFF.

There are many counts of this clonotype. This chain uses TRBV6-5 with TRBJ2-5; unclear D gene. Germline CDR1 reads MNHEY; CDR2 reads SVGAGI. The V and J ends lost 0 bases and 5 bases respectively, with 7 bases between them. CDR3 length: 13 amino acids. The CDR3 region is CASSYSPLETQYF. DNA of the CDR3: TGTGCCAGCAGTTACTCCCCTTTGGAGACCCAGTACTTC.

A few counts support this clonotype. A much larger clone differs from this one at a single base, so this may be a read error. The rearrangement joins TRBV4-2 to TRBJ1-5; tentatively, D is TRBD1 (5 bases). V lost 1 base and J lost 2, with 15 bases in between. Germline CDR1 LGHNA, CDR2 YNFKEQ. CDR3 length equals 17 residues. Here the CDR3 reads CASSQGGAGWGNQPQHF. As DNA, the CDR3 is TGTGCCAGCAGCCAAGGTGGGGCAGGGTGGGGCAATCAGCCCCAGCATTTT.

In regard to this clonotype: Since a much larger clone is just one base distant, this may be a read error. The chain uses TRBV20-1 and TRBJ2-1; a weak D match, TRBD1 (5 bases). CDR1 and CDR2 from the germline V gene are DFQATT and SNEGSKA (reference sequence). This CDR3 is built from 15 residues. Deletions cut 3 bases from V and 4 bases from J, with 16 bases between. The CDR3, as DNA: TGCAGTGCTAGGCGACAGACCACTGATTACAATGAGCAGTTCTTC. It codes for CSARRQTTDYNEQFF.

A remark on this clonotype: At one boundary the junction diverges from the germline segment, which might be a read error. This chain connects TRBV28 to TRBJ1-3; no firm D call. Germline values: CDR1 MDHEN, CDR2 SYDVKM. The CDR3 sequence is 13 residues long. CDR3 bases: TGTGCCAGGAGTTTATCCAACTTTAACACCATATATTTT. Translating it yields CARSLSNFNTIYF.

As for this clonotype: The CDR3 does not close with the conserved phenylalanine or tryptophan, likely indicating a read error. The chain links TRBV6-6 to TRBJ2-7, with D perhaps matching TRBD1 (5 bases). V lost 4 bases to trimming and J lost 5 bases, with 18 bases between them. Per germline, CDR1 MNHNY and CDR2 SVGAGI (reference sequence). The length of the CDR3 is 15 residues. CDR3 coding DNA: TGTGCCAGCAGTTCCCACAGGAGCGAAGATAACGAGCAGTACCTC. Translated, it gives CASSSHRSEDNEQYL.

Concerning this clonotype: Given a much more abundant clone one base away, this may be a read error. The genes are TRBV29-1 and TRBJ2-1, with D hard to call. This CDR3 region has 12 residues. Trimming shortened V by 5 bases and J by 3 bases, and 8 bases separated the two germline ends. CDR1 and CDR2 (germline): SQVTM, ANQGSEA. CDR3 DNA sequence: TGCAGCGTTACAAGAGTCTACAATGAGCAGTTCTTC. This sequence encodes CSVTRVYNEQFF.

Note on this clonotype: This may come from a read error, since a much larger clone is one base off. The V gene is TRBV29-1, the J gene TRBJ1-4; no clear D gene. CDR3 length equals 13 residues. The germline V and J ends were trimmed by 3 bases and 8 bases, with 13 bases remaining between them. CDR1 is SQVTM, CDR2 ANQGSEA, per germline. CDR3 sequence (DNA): TGCAGCGTTGAGAGTAACAGTGGAGAAAAACTGTTTTTT. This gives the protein CSVESNSGEKLFF. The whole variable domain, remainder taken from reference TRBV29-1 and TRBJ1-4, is SAVISQKPSRDICQRGTSLTIQCQVDSQVTMMFWYRQQPGQSLTLIATANQGSEATYESGFVIDKFPISRPNLTFSTLTVSNMSPEDSSIYLCSVESNSGEKLFFGSGTQLSVL.